These T cell receptor beta chains were read from a single sample in a study of control samples from healthy donors and cancer patients. Produced via immunoSEQ multiplex PCR; TCRdb's table is partial and in-frame only. The table lists 130,000 or so clones, around 90% of them singletons. Sequencing was performed on blood. The source of these receptors is a man aged 50 or older in good health. Each CDR3 is given with its conserved first and last residue. Clone size is given for some rows only: seen once, a few or many times, or a class if the clone is expanded.

v_call,j_call,clone_size,cdr3_aa
TRBV12-3/TRBV12-4,TRBJ1-1,-,CASSLSTEVEAFF
TRBV7-2,TRBJ1-5,-,CASSLGSSGGDQPQHF
TRBV2,TRBJ1-2,-,CASSERGREGYTF
TRBV12-3/TRBV12-4,TRBJ2-7,-,CASSSGQGPQQYF
TRBV19,TRBJ1-1,-,CASSSGTWDTEAFF
TRBV7-9,TRBJ1-2,-,CASSLGQAANYGYTF
TRBV6-6,TRBJ1-1,-,CASSWTVPNTEAFF
TRBV10-3,TRBJ2-5,once,CAISIYRGRGETQYF
TRBV10-3,TRBJ2-1,-,CATMDRSYNEQFF
TRBV27,TRBJ1-5,-,CASSGEGFQPQHF
TRBV5-1,TRBJ1-1,-,CASSQDVNTEAFF
TRBV7-9,TRBJ2-7,-,CASSLSWGLSYEQYF
TRBV2,TRBJ2-1,-,CASSVPTVYNEQFF
TRBV19,TRBJ2-2,-,CASIPGQGAFNTGELFF
TRBV2,TRBJ1-2,-,CASSENQGVVYGYTF
TRBV27,TRBJ2-5,-,CASSLKGREWETQYF
TRBV19,TRBJ1-2,-,CASSIKDSPYGYTF
TRBV23-1,TRBJ2-4,once,CASSQSWAPGENIQYF
TRBV2,TRBJ1-4,-,CASSEKGLTNEKLFF
TRBV4-3,TRBJ2-7,-,CASSQEIRQGPYEQYF
TRBV11-2,TRBJ2-1,once,CASSLLRGGSYNEQFF
TRBV30,TRBJ1-5,few,CAWAPLDRVDQPQHF
TRBV7-6,TRBJ1-6,-,CASTLEDRGRRWDNSPLHF
TRBV5-1,TRBJ2-3,-,CASSPLATGDTQYF
TRBV6-5,TRBJ1-5,-,CASETGGAGNQPQHF
TRBV9,TRBJ1-1,-,CASSAPGQGSTEAFF
TRBV10-3,TRBJ1-2,-,CAISEVTFRDYGYTF
TRBV12-5,TRBJ1-1,-,CASGLGGQGRSEAFF
TRBV7-9,TRBJ1-2,once,CASSLGQGFGYTF
TRBV6-2/TRBV6-3,TRBJ2-1,-,CASSFAGADQFF
TRBV6-5,TRBJ2-1,few,CASSFSRDGYNEQFF
TRBV15,-,-,CATSRDRSPSGETQYF
TRBV6-4,TRBJ2-1,-,CASSNSGGAYEQFF
TRBV15,TRBJ1-2,-,CATSTTRGTIYYGYTF
TRBV30,TRBJ1-2,-,CAWSVLQSFSGGYTF
TRBV5-1,TRBJ1-2,-,CASSLGGYGYTF
TRBV6-2/TRBV6-3,TRBJ1-2,-,CASSSAGRNDYGYTF
TRBV4-1,TRBJ1-4,-,CASSQGLARPQGLNEKLFF
TRBV6-1,TRBJ1-3,-,CASSVGGRTSGNTIYF
TRBV12-3/TRBV12-4,TRBJ2-7,once,CASSLDRVSEQYF
TRBV29-1,TRBJ2-1,-,CSVPVGDRVGNEQFF
TRBV20-1,TRBJ1-1,-,CSARKRTEAFF
TRBV3-1/TRBV3-2,TRBJ1-2,-,CASSQGTGNYGYTF
TRBV7-9,TRBJ1-2,-,CASSFAGQGGHGYTF
TRBV20-1,TRBJ2-1,-,CSASDGRNEQFF
TRBV3-1/TRBV3-2,TRBJ1-1,once,CASSQGQVSAFF
TRBV5-5,TRBJ2-1,-,CASSSNAGTGDYNEQFF
TRBV12-3/TRBV12-4,TRBJ2-5,-,CASSLVAETQYF
TRBV18,TRBJ2-3,once,CASSPLEFTDTQYF
TRBV3-1/TRBV3-2,TRBJ2-6,-,CASSFTGSSGANVLTF
TRBV5-1,TRBJ1-1,-,CASSFSGTENTEAFF
TRBV5-1,TRBJ1-1,-,CASSSDIPEAFF
TRBV15,TRBJ1-1,many,CATSSGGGGAFF
TRBV3-1/TRBV3-2,TRBJ1-2,once,CASSWDQANYGYTF
TRBV29-1,TRBJ2-5,-,CSARDYQETQYF
TRBV6-1,TRBJ1-1,-,CASSEQGAEAFF
TRBV29-1,TRBJ2-1,-,CSVAGGLYNEQFF
TRBV2,TRBJ1-2,-,CASSGRQTFNYGYTF
TRBV4-3,TRBJ1-1,-,CASSYKEELTDTEAFF